This TCR beta chain was identified during a study of breast tumors, draining lymph nodes, adjacent tissues. Study conclusions and caveats: Luminal-like breast cancer showed significantly higher tumor–nontumor repertoire similarity than basal-like. Tumor TCR diversity was below lymph nodes but above nontumor tissue. Most tumor T cells seemingly derive from lymph node, then expand in tumor.

Samples came from axillary lymph nodes draining the breast cancer. This clonotype was seen ten or more times. The antigen is undetermined. TCRdb recomputed calls from the multiplex PCR reads with MiXCR, one row per CDR3 protein. The sample lists some 170,000 distinct CDR3 sequences; about 30% were seen once. The germline V and J ends were trimmed by 3 bases and 0 bases, with 18 bases remaining between them. The CDR3 is made up of 18 amino acids. Germline V gene data show CDR1 as SGHAT and CDR2 as FQNNGV. The chain joins TRBV11-2 to TRBJ1-3, with no clear D. The sample consisted of axillary lymph node tissue. The receptor comes from a female donor with breast cancer. Some clones in this sample may be carry-over from other donors' samples. The CDR3 loop is CASSFQPTRLVSGNTIYF. The CDR3 DNA reads as TGTGCCAGCAGCTTCCAGCCAACCCGACTGGTCTCTGGAAACACCATATATTTT.